This T cell receptor beta chain derives from a study of T cell responses to AZD1222 COVID-19 vaccine (dated by TCRdb to 2020 to 2023). Looking at the study overall: AZD1222 recipients with second doses at about 4 weeks or about 12 weeks were pooled, because spike-specific TCR depth and breadth did not differ between schedules. A total of 233 trial participants underwent TCR sequencing, of whom some 210 received two doses of AZD1222 and about 25 received two doses of the MenACWY control vaccine. Trial participants were enrolled by age into subgroups of 18-55, 56-69 and 70-plus years, and 148, 28 and 57 TCR-sequenced participants, respectively, were included in these subgroups. Broader findings and caveats from the paper: In the small 56-69-year group, the increase in depth fell short of significance, most likely because of low power. Participants were mostly white British, with more females than males. The authors suggested clonal diversity may have been underestimated. A significant rise in spike-specific TCR breadth and depth was observed after two AZD1222 doses relative to day 0 and relative to MenACWY recipients. No day 14 peak-response samples were available, so repertoires were characterized only after the peak T cell response. Conclusions about previously exposed vaccinees are limited because only a handful of AZD1222 recipients were SARS-CoV-2 seropositive at baseline. The vaccine-associated CD4 TCRs covered the entire spike protein, and the dominant responses fell in regions 160-218 and 743-854. Reportedly, close to half of the unique spike-specific TCRs recognized epitopes lying outside the regions that are mutated in the B.1.351 and B.1.1.7 variants.

On this clone: The clone's antigen remains unknown. No per-base quality is available; no much larger clone lies one base away.

From its cysteine to its phenylalanine, the CDR3 spans 16 amino acids. Only the CDR3 region is kept as DNA, spanning 48 bases read in frame from base 1. CDR1 and CDR2 are read off the germline V gene (reference sequence) as LGHDT and YNNKEL. Relative to germline, V is 2 bases shorter and J is 6 bases shorter, with 19 bases between their ends. The CDR3 regions of human TCRbeta chains were analyzed by immunosequencing. Concerning the study's data processing: Repertoire TCRs were checked for matches against a reference library of SARS-CoV-2-specific TCRs that had been generated using the MIRA antigen-specificity platform. Breadth was defined as the fraction of unique TCRs that were SARS-CoV-2-associated, and depth was defined as the fraction of total T cells that were SARS-CoV-2-associated. Using the MIRA data, every spike-specific TCR was mapped to the spike region that the TCR reacted to and assigned to either a CD4 or a CD8 class. Log10-transformed breadth and depth values were compared by one-way ANOVA with Sidak's multiple comparisons tests. TCRdb mirrors the immuneACCESS table, restricted to in-frame sequences. Some clones are absent from its copies; in checked studies, under half trace to an unresolved V gene, and the reason for the others is unknown. V and J calls and clone size are copied from that table; D and trimming were computed from the DNA. Within this sample are 65,000 to 70,000 clones, with approximately 80% of them counted one time only. The top ten hold about an eighth of the sample.

This specimen's time point label, per the study, means: baseline before first vaccination. The vaccinee samples were drawn from two UK trials, COV001 and COV002, one of which was a single-blind randomized controlled phase 2/3 trial testing AZD1222 (ChAdOx1 nCoV-19) in healthy adults. For TCRbeta chain sequencing, PBMC samples from trial participants were taken at day 0 and at day 28 after the second dose. The chain is assembled from TRBV3-1 (or the pseudogene TRBV3-2) and TRBJ1-1; TRBD1 could be the D gene, as 5 bases match. The material was peripheral blood, obtained on day 0 of AZD1222 vaccination. This sequence originates from an adult in good health. The nucleotide sequence is given as TGTGCCAGCAGCCAACAGGGAAGCGGCAGGTCTTCTGAAGCTTTCTTT. This is translated as CASSQQGSGRSSEAFF.